This T cell receptor beta chain was observed in a study of blood T cell repertoires in COVID-19. Study in general: The analysed material was cDNA or gDNA that came from T cells, B-cell-depleted T cells, or PBMCs.

Looked up from germline, CDR1 is SNHLY and CDR2 is FYNNEI. Losses at the gene ends were 4 bases for V and 6 bases for J; bases not matched to a gene: 6. The CDR3 consists of 14 residues. TCRdb keeps only in-frame clones here, not all; method: immunoSEQ multiplex PCR. In the table there are fewer than 70,000 clones, 79% of which are singletons. V usage is TRBV2 and J usage is TRBJ2-7; 10 bases align to TRBD2. This TCR was sampled from a man in his fifties or sixties with acute or convalescent COVID-19. Sequencing was done on a sample of peripheral blood. The DNA of the CDR3 is TGTGCCAGCAGTGCTCTAGCGGGGGAATCCGAGCAGTACTTC. This sequence encodes CASSALAGESEQYF.